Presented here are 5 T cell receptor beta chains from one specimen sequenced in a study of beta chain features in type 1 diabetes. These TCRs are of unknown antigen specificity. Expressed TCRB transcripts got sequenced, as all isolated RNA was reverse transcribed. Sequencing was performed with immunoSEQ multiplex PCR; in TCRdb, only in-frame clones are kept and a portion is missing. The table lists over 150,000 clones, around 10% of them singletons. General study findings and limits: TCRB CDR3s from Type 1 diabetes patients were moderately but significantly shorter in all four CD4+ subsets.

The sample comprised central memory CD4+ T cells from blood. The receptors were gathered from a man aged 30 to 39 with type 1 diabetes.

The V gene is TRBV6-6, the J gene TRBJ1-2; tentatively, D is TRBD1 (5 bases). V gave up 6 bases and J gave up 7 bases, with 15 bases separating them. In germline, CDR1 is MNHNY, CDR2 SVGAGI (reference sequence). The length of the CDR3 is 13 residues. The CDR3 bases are TGTGCCAGCAGACCAGGAGATAGGGGTGGCTACACCTTC. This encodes CASRPGDRGGYTF.

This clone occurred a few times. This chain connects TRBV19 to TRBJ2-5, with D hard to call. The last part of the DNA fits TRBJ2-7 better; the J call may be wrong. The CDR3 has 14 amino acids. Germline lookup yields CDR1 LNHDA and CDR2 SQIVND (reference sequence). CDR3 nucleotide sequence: TGTGCCAGTAGTCCCCAGCGAGGATCCTACGAGCAGTACTTC. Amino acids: CASSPQRGSYEQYF.

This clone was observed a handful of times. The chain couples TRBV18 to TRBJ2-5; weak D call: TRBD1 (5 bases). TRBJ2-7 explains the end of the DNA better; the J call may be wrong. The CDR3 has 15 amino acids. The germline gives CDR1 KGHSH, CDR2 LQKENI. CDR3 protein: CASSPAVDTSYEQYF. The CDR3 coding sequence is TGTGCCAGCTCACCAGCCGTGGACACCTCCTACGAGCAGTACTTC.

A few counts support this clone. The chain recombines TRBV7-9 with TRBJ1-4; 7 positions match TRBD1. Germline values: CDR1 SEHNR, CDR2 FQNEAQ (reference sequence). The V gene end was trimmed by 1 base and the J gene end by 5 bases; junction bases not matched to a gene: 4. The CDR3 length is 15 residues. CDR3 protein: CASSLGDRENEKLFF. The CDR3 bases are TGTGCCAGCAGCTTAGGGGACAGAGAGAATGAAAAACTGTTTTTT.

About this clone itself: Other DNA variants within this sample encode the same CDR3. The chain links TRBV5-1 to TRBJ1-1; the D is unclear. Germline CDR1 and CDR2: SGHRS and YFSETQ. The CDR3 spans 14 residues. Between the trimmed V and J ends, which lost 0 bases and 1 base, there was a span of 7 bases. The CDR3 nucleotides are TGCGCCAGCAGCTTGGGCACAGAGAACACTGAAGCTTTCTTT. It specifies CASSLGTENTEAFF.